These T cell receptor beta chains were read from a single sample in a study of Ad26.COV2.S vaccination and SARS-CoV-2 variants. The method was immunoSEQ multiplex PCR; TCRdb's version includes in-frame clones alone and lacks a portion of them. Among more than 300,000 clones, just over 85% were seen once, and the ten largest hold around 1.9%. Sequenced here: peripheral blood, sampled in a trial of Ad26.COV2.S vaccine versus placebo. Every receptor here comes from a person aged 18 to 65 who received the Ad26.COV2.S COVID-19 vaccine or a placebo. Each CDR3 is given with its conserved first and last residue. The order of the fields is J gene, D gene, clone size, V gene, CDR3 protein, CDR3 DNA. D genes are given only for firm matches. The size entry is marked missing in some rows and otherwise reads once, few, many or a size class.

J gene: TRBJ1-1; D gene: TRBD1; clone size: NA; V gene: TRBV5-4; CDR3 protein: CASSGRDRGRDAFF; CDR3 DNA: TGTGCCAGCAGCGGCCGGGACAGGGGGAGGGACGCTTTCTTT
J gene: TRBJ2-5; D gene: TRBD2; clone size: NA; V gene: TRBV27; CDR3 protein: CASSFLAGGVETQYF; CDR3 DNA: TGTGCCAGCAGTTTTTTAGCGGGGGGGGTAGAGACCCAGTACTTC
J gene: TRBJ2-2; D gene: TRBD1; clone size: many; V gene: TRBV24-1; CDR3 protein: CATSGTGEAGELFF; CDR3 DNA: TGTGCCACCTCCGGGACAGGGGAGGCCGGGGAGCTGTTTTTT
J gene: TRBJ1-1; D gene: TRBD1; clone size: NA; V gene: TRBV19; CDR3 protein: CASKTGGARTEAFF; CDR3 DNA: TGTGCCAGTAAAACAGGGGGCGCGAGGACTGAAGCTTTCTTT
J gene: TRBJ2-7; D gene: NA; clone size: NA; V gene: TRBV19; CDR3 protein: CASCIGWAIENEQYF; CDR3 DNA: TGTGCCAGTTGTATTGGGTGGGCCATTGAGAACGAGCAGTACTTC
J gene: TRBJ2-7; D gene: NA; clone size: NA; V gene: TRBV10-3; CDR3 protein: CAISESASQTYEQYF; CDR3 DNA: TGTGCCATCAGTGAGTCGGCTAGCCAGACCTACGAGCAGTACTTC
J gene: TRBJ1-1; D gene: TRBD1; clone size: NA; V gene: TRBV25-1; CDR3 protein: CASSRDRGRPEAFF; CDR3 DNA: TGTGCCAGCAGCCGGGACAGGGGGCGCCCTGAAGCTTTCTTT
J gene: TRBJ1-2; D gene: NA; clone size: NA; V gene: TRBV7-2; CDR3 protein: CASRGTVYTF; CDR3 DNA: TGTGCCAGCAGGGGGACGGTCTACACCTTC
J gene: TRBJ1-1; D gene: TRBD1; clone size: once; V gene: TRBV10-3; CDR3 protein: CAARTTGFTEAFF; CDR3 DNA: TGTGCCGCCCGCACGACAGGGTTCACTGAAGCTTTCTTT
J gene: TRBJ1-5; D gene: TRBD1; clone size: few; V gene: TRBV6-5; CDR3 protein: CASSQDRAQPQHF; CDR3 DNA: TGTGCCAGCAGTCAGGACAGGGCTCAGCCCCAGCATTTT
J gene: TRBJ1-6; D gene: NA; clone size: few; V gene: TRBV7-6; CDR3 protein: CASSLGDTHNSPLHF; CDR3 DNA: TGTGCCAGCAGCTTAGGGGACACTCATAATTCACCCCTCCACTTT
J gene: TRBJ1-1; D gene: TRBD1; clone size: NA; V gene: TRBV5-1; CDR3 protein: CASSLRTGDTEAFF; CDR3 DNA: TGCGCCAGCAGTTTAAGGACAGGGGACACTGAAGCTTTCTTT
J gene: TRBJ1-5; D gene: TRBD1; clone size: NA; V gene: TRBV10-1; CDR3 protein: CAQSDSPGQGGGNQPQHF; CDR3 DNA: TGCGCCCAGTCGGACTCCCCGGGACAGGGGGGCGGGAATCAGCCCCAGCATTTT
J gene: TRBJ1-1; D gene: TRBD1; clone size: NA; V gene: TRBV2; CDR3 protein: CASSTGQRTEAFF; CDR3 DNA: TGTGCCAGCAGCACGGGACAGCGGACTGAAGCTTTCTTT
J gene: TRBJ2-5; D gene: NA; clone size: NA; V gene: TRBV6-5; CDR3 protein: CASTKVGPLETQYF; CDR3 DNA: TGTGCCAGCACGAAGGTAGGGCCGCTGGAGACCCAGTACTTC
J gene: TRBJ2-2; D gene: TRBD2; clone size: once; V gene: TRBV4-1; CDR3 protein: CASSQASGGTTGELFF; CDR3 DNA: TGCGCCAGCAGCCAAGCTAGCGGGGGTACCACCGGGGAGCTGTTTTTT
J gene: TRBJ1-3; D gene: NA; clone size: once; V gene: TRBV29-1; CDR3 protein: CSVGNLSGNTIYF; CDR3 DNA: TGCAGCGTTGGGAATCTCTCTGGAAACACCATATATTTT
J gene: TRBJ1-1; D gene: TRBD1; clone size: once; V gene: TRBV15; CDR3 protein: CATSRELPGQGHPEAFF; CDR3 DNA: TGTGCCACCAGCAGAGAGTTACCGGGACAGGGGCATCCTGAAGCTTTCTTT
J gene: TRBJ2-1; D gene: TRBD2; clone size: NA; V gene: TRBV3-1/TRBV3-2; CDR3 protein: CASSQVGAGGFSEQFF; CDR3 DNA: TGTGCCAGCAGCCAAGTTGGGGCGGGGGGATTCAGTGAGCAGTTCTTC
J gene: TRBJ1-2; D gene: NA; clone size: NA; V gene: TRBV2; CDR3 protein: CASSAVGDYGYTF; CDR3 DNA: TGTGCCAGCAGCGCCGTCGGAGATTATGGCTACACCTTC
J gene: TRBJ1-1; D gene: TRBD1; clone size: NA; V gene: TRBV19; CDR3 protein: CASRTDVGTGYLNTEAFF; CDR3 DNA: TGTGCCAGTCGAACGGACGTCGGGACAGGGTACCTGAACACTGAAGCTTTCTTT
J gene: TRBJ1-5; D gene: NA; clone size: NA; V gene: TRBV5-6; CDR3 protein: CASSLFGGQRSNQPQHF; CDR3 DNA: TGTGCCAGCAGCTTGTTTGGGGGGCAAAGAAGCAATCAGCCCCAGCATTTT
J gene: TRBJ1-3; D gene: TRBD1; clone size: NA; V gene: TRBV5-6; CDR3 protein: CASSFSIQGAPGNTIYF; CDR3 DNA: TGTGCCAGCAGCTTTTCAATACAGGGGGCTCCTGGAAACACCATATATTTT
J gene: TRBJ2-5; D gene: TRBD1; clone size: NA; V gene: TRBV3-1/TRBV3-2; CDR3 protein: CASSPLGRGKETQYF; CDR3 DNA: TGTGCCAGCAGCCCCCTGGGCAGGGGGAAAGAGACCCAGTACTTC
J gene: TRBJ1-2; D gene: TRBD1; clone size: NA; V gene: TRBV27; CDR3 protein: CASSISRRTGGDYGYTF; CDR3 DNA: TGTGCCAGCAGTATAAGCCGCAGGACAGGGGGCGACTATGGCTACACCTTC
J gene: TRBJ1-1; D gene: NA; clone size: NA; V gene: TRBV9; CDR3 protein: CASSVASNTEAFF; CDR3 DNA: TGTGCCAGCAGCGTAGCGTCAAACACTGAAGCTTTCTTT
J gene: TRBJ1-2; D gene: NA; clone size: once; V gene: TRBV5-1; CDR3 protein: CASSLDSTNYGYTF; CDR3 DNA: TGCGCCAGCAGCTTGGACAGCACTAACTATGGCTACACCTTC
J gene: TRBJ1-2; D gene: NA; clone size: NA; V gene: TRBV29-1; CDR3 protein: CSVVSAGVYGYTF; CDR3 DNA: TGCAGCGTTGTATCGGCAGGGGTCTATGGCTACACCTTC
J gene: TRBJ2-2; D gene: TRBD1; clone size: NA; V gene: TRBV6-5; CDR3 protein: CASSPGTGRTGELFF; CDR3 DNA: TGTGCCAGCAGTCCGGGGACAGGGCGCACCGGGGAGCTGTTTTTT
J gene: TRBJ2-7; D gene: NA; clone size: NA; V gene: TRBV19; CDR3 protein: CASSQENYEQYF; CDR3 DNA: TGTGCCAGTAGCCAAGAGAACTACGAGCAGTACTTC
J gene: TRBJ1-1; D gene: TRBD1; clone size: NA; V gene: TRBV11-3; CDR3 protein: CASSSTGTGGRAFF; CDR3 DNA: TGTGCCAGCAGCTCAACCGGGACAGGGGGTAGAGCTTTCTTT
J gene: TRBJ2-5; D gene: NA; clone size: NA; V gene: TRBV10-3; CDR3 protein: CAISEGGREETQYF; CDR3 DNA: TGTGCCATCAGTGAGGGGGGGCGCGAAGAGACCCAGTACTTC
J gene: TRBJ1-1; D gene: NA; clone size: NA; V gene: TRBV5-1; CDR3 protein: CASSLAGRNTEAFF; CDR3 DNA: TGCGCCAGCAGCTTGGCGGGCCGGAACACTGAAGCTTTCTTT
J gene: TRBJ2-1; D gene: TRBD2; clone size: NA; V gene: TRBV18; CDR3 protein: CASSPRVQRGGDNEQFF; CDR3 DNA: TGTGCCAGCTCACCACGGGTTCAGCGGGGGGGCGACAATGAGCAGTTCTTC
J gene: TRBJ2-2; D gene: NA; clone size: NA; V gene: TRBV2; CDR3 protein: CASRPYTGELFF; CDR3 DNA: TGTGCCAGCAGACCCTACACCGGGGAGCTGTTTTTT
J gene: TRBJ1-5; D gene: TRBD1; clone size: NA; V gene: TRBV19; CDR3 protein: CASSIGGQQLNQPQHF; CDR3 DNA: TGTGCCAGTAGTATAGGGGGACAGCAACTTAATCAGCCCCAGCATTTT
J gene: TRBJ1-1; D gene: NA; clone size: NA; V gene: TRBV19; CDR3 protein: CASSQQQGRGSFF; CDR3 DNA: TGTGCCAGTAGTCAACAACAGGGTCGGGGTTCTTTCTTT
J gene: TRBJ1-4; D gene: NA; clone size: NA; V gene: TRBV20-1; CDR3 protein: CSTRWGEKLFF; CDR3 DNA: TGCAGTACTAGGTGGGGTGAAAAACTGTTTTTT
J gene: TRBJ2-5; D gene: TRBD1; clone size: NA; V gene: TRBV5-1; CDR3 protein: CASSLDRGETQYF; CDR3 DNA: TGCGCCAGCAGCCTCGACAGGGGCGAGACCCAGTACTTC
J gene: TRBJ1-2; D gene: NA; clone size: NA; V gene: TRBV6-2/TRBV6-3; CDR3 protein: CASSYNSLSYGYTF; CDR3 DNA: TGTGCCAGCAGTTACAACAGCCTGAGCTATGGCTACACCTTC
J gene: TRBJ2-1; D gene: NA; clone size: NA; V gene: TRBV27; CDR3 protein: CASTVGTRPYNEQFF; CDR3 DNA: TGTGCCAGCACCGTCGGGACGCGCCCCTACAATGAGCAGTTCTTC
J gene: TRBJ1-2; D gene: NA; clone size: once; V gene: TRBV15; CDR3 protein: CATSRDGKGGNYGYTF; CDR3 DNA: TGTGCCACCAGCAGAGATGGGAAGGGGGGGAACTATGGCTACACCTTC
J gene: TRBJ2-3; D gene: NA; clone size: NA; V gene: TRBV7-2; CDR3 protein: CASSSQPYRADTQYF; CDR3 DNA: TGTGCCAGCAGCTCCCAACCCTACAGAGCAGATACGCAGTATTTT
J gene: TRBJ1-5; D gene: NA; clone size: NA; V gene: TRBV30; CDR3 protein: CAWSVGYSGGNQPQHF; CDR3 DNA: TGTGCCTGGAGTGTAGGCTATTCTGGCGGCAATCAGCCCCAGCATTTT
J gene: TRBJ2-2; D gene: NA; clone size: once; V gene: TRBV6-2/TRBV6-3; CDR3 protein: CASSLFLRGAHTGELFF; CDR3 DNA: TGTGCCAGCAGTTTATTTTTGAGGGGGGCCCACACCGGGGAGCTGTTTTTT
J gene: TRBJ1-2; D gene: NA; clone size: NA; V gene: TRBV19; CDR3 protein: CASSIPDGYTF; CDR3 DNA: TGTGCCAGTAGTATCCCCGATGGCTACACCTTC
J gene: TRBJ2-7; D gene: NA; clone size: NA; V gene: TRBV5-1; CDR3 protein: CASSLVGEQYF; CDR3 DNA: TGCGCCAGCAGCTTGGTGGGCGAGCAGTACTTC
J gene: TRBJ2-1; D gene: TRBD2; clone size: few; V gene: TRBV7-9; CDR3 protein: CASSLTSGAYNEQFF; CDR3 DNA: TGTGCCAGCAGCTTGACTAGCGGGGCCTACAATGAGCAGTTCTTC
J gene: TRBJ2-1; D gene: TRBD2; clone size: NA; V gene: TRBV6-5; CDR3 protein: CASSFSGGANEQFF; CDR3 DNA: TGTGCCAGCAGTTTTAGCGGGGGGGCGAATGAGCAGTTCTTC
J gene: TRBJ1-2; D gene: NA; clone size: NA; V gene: TRBV29-1; CDR3 protein: CSVGTENYGYTF; CDR3 DNA: TGCAGCGTGGGGACGGAAAACTATGGCTACACCTTC
J gene: TRBJ2-3; D gene: NA; clone size: NA; V gene: TRBV7-2; CDR3 protein: CASSLVGRLHTDTQYF; CDR3 DNA: TGTGCCAGCAGCTTAGTGGGTCGTCTACACACAGATACGCAGTATTTT
J gene: TRBJ1-2; D gene: NA; clone size: NA; V gene: TRBV30; CDR3 protein: CAWSVGYGYTF; CDR3 DNA: TGTGCCTGGAGTGTGGGCTATGGCTACACCTTC
J gene: TRBJ2-5; D gene: NA; clone size: once; V gene: TRBV2; CDR3 protein: CASSPGVKYQETQYF; CDR3 DNA: TGTGCCAGCAGCCCCGGGGTAAAGTACCAAGAGACCCAGTACTTC
J gene: TRBJ1-1; D gene: NA; clone size: once; V gene: TRBV15; CDR3 protein: CATRGGLDTEAFF; CDR3 DNA: TGTGCCACCAGAGGTGGTTTGGACACTGAAGCTTTCTTT
J gene: TRBJ1-1; D gene: NA; clone size: NA; V gene: TRBV15; CDR3 protein: CATSRDPGVHTEAFF; CDR3 DNA: TGTGCCACCAGCAGAGACCCCGGGGTCCACACTGAAGCTTTCTTT
J gene: TRBJ1-5; D gene: NA; clone size: NA; V gene: TRBV5-6; CDR3 protein: CASSGGPGSAMHQPQHF; CDR3 DNA: TGTGCCAGCAGCGGGGGGCCTGGGTCGGCGATGCATCAGCCCCAGCATTTT
J gene: TRBJ2-3; D gene: TRBD2; clone size: NA; V gene: TRBV7-3; CDR3 protein: CASSLDSGGTDTQYF; CDR3 DNA: TGTGCCAGCAGCTTAGATAGCGGGGGCACAGATACGCAGTATTTT
J gene: TRBJ2-2; D gene: TRBD1; clone size: NA; V gene: TRBV5-1; CDR3 protein: CASTQTGGNTGELFF; CDR3 DNA: TGCGCCAGCACACAGACAGGGGGCAACACCGGGGAGCTGTTTTTT
J gene: TRBJ1-6; D gene: NA; clone size: NA; V gene: TRBV5-6; CDR3 protein: CASSLFNRMGSPLHF; CDR3 DNA: TGTGCCAGCAGCTTGTTCAACCGGATGGGTTCACCCCTCCACTTT
J gene: TRBJ1-5; D gene: NA; clone size: NA; V gene: TRBV30; CDR3 protein: CAWSVPVSGQVSNQPQHF; CDR3 DNA: TGTGCCTGGAGTGTACCCGTATCGGGCCAAGTAAGCAATCAGCCCCAGCATTTT